A single sample is the source of the 13 T cell receptor beta chains below, sequenced in a study of T cell responses to AZD1222 COVID-19 vaccine. Sequencing was performed with immunoSEQ multiplex PCR; in TCRdb, only in-frame clones are kept and a portion is missing. In the table there are 150,000 to 200,000 clones, approximately 90% of which are singletons. The specimen was peripheral blood, collected on day 0 of AZD1222 vaccination. These receptors originate from an adult in good health.

This clone appeared a single time. The chain couples TRBV7-2 to TRBJ2-3; D is unclear. The CDR3 length is 15 residues. Trimming stripped 5 bases from V and 4 bases from J, with 16 bases between. CDR1 and CDR2 (germline): SGHTA, FQGNSA. The DNA of the CDR3 is TGTGCCAGCAGCCGGACGTTTGCCGCCGCAGATACGCAGTATTTT. This gives the protein CASSRTFAAADTQYF. Complete variable domain (other parts from reference TRBV7-2 and TRBJ2-3): GAGVSQSPSNKVTEKGKDVELRCDPISGHTALYWYRQSLGQGLEFLIYFQGNSAPDKSGLPSDRFSAERTGGSVSTLTIQRTQQEDSAVYLCASSRTFAAADTQYFGPGTRLTVL.

V is TRBV19 and J is TRBJ2-2; 11 bases are shared with TRBD2. J lost 4 bases, V lost 4 bases, and 8 bases had no gene match. Looked up from germline, CDR1 is LNHDA and CDR2 is SQIVND (reference sequence). This CDR3 is 17 amino acids long. In DNA form, the CDR3 reads TGTGCCAGTAGTACCTTGACTAGCGGGGTTTCCACCGGGGAGCTGTTTTTT. It encodes CASSTLTSGVSTGELFF. The full variable domain, rest sourced from reference TRBV19 and TRBJ2-2, is DGGITQSPKYLFRKEGQNVTLSCEQNLNHDAMYWYRQDPGQGLRLIYYSQIVNDFQKGDIAEGYSVSREKKESFPLTVTSAQKNPTAFYLCASSTLTSGVSTGELFFGEGSRLTVL.

V gene TRBV2 combines with J gene TRBJ2-4, with 7 bases identical to TRBD1. V lost 0 bases, J lost 11 bases, and 4 bases stayed unmatched. The CDR3 extends over 13 amino acids. The germline CDR1 and CDR2 sequences are SNHLY and FYNNEI. CDR3 sequence reads: CASSEAGQVLQYF. The CDR3 nucleotides are TGTGCCAGCAGTGAAGCTGGACAGGTGCTTCAGTACTTC.

V and J are TRBV7-2 and TRBJ1-4, with 7 bases identical to TRBD1. Germline trimming cut 2 bases from V and 3 bases from J; bases unmatched to any gene: 9. Germline values: CDR1 SGHTA, CDR2 FQGNSA. The CDR3 consists of 17 residues. The CDR3: CASSLRWGTGANEKLFF. DNA for the CDR3: TGTGCCAGCAGCTTACGTTGGGGAACAGGGGCTAATGAAAAACTGTTTTTT.

The chain joins TRBV28 to TRBJ2-7, with D possibly matching TRBD2 (5 bases). Per the germline V gene, CDR1 is MDHEN and CDR2 is SYDVKM. The CDR3 has 13 amino acids. V lost 7 bases and J 1 base, leaving 11 bases between the germline ends. CDR3 DNA sequence: TGTGCCAGCACCAGTCGAGGGTCCTACGAGCAGTACTTC. Amino acid sequence: CASTSRGSYEQYF.

The V gene is TRBV30, the J gene TRBJ1-4; D unclear. V lost 6 bases and J 5 bases, leaving 13 bases between the germline ends. The CDR3 is 13 residues long. In germline, CDR1 is GTSNPN, CDR2 SVGIG (reference sequence). The CDR3 spells CACPYGGNEKLFF. The CDR3 DNA reads TGTGCCTGTCCCTATGGAGGGAATGAAAAACTGTTTTTT.

The V call is TRBV6-2 or TRBV6-3, the J call TRBJ2-1; tentatively, D is TRBD1 (6 bases). Trimming left V 2 bases short and J 13 bases short, with 18 bases between. The CDR3 sequence is 14 residues long. In germline, CDR1 is MNHEY, CDR2 SVGEGT. In DNA, the CDR3 is TGTGCCAGCAGTTACGGGGCAGAGAGGGGGAATCAGTTCTTC. Translation: CASSYGAERGNQFF.

This clone was seen once. The chain joins TRBV7-9 to TRBJ2-7; D is tentatively TRBD1 or TRBD2 (6 bases each). With 5 bases removed from V and 6 bases from J, the gap between germline ends came to 17 bases. The CDR3 consists of 14 residues. From germline, CDR1 is SEHNR and CDR2 FQNEAQ (reference sequence). CDR3 coding DNA: TGTGCCAGCAGCCTAACCGGGGGCGGCGTCGAGCAGTACTTC. Amino acids: CASSLTGGGVEQYF.

The chain uses TRBV7-2 and TRBJ2-1; 13 bases agree with TRBD2. J gave up 8 bases and V 1 base, and 5 bases lay outside the gene matches. This CDR3 has 16 residues. The V gene's germline CDR1 is SGHTA and CDR2 FQGNSA. The CDR3 region has the DNA TGTGCCAGCAGCTTAGTATCACTAGCGGGAGGGCATGAGCAGTTCTTC. Its translation is CASSLVSLAGGHEQFF.

To note about this clone: The same CDR3 is also encoded by other DNA sequences in this sample. The rearrangement uses TRBV12-3 or TRBV12-4 and TRBJ1-2; D is undetermined. This CDR3 is built from 12 residues. The V gene lost 3 bases and the J gene lost 4 bases, with 6 bases spanning the gap. In nucleotides, the CDR3 is TGTGCCAGCAGTTTGGAGCTCTATGGCTACACCTTC. It translates to CASSLELYGYTF.

This clone was found once. J is TRBJ1-4 and V is TRBV19, with no clear D. Germline V gene sequence: CDR1 LNHDA, CDR2 SQIVND (reference sequence). With 5 bases removed from V and 2 bases from J, the gap between germline ends came to 6 bases. CDR3 length: 13 amino acids. For the CDR3, the DNA is TGTGCCAGTAGTGCCCAGACTAATGAAAAACTGTTTTTT. It encodes CASSAQTNEKLFF.

The rearrangement joins TRBV21-1 to TRBJ2-7. TRBV21-1 is assigned pseudogene status. The CDR3 contains 15 residues. The CDR3 loop is CASSAIPGPRYEQYF. Here the CDR3 DNA reads TGTGCCAGCAGCGCAATACCGGGACCGCGGTACGAGCAGTACTTC.

The V call is TRBV28, the J call TRBJ1-5; no firm D call. Looked up from germline, CDR1 is MDHEN and CDR2 is SYDVKM. The ends were cut back, 6 bases at V and 4 bases at J, with 16 bases in the middle. The CDR3 contains 15 residues. The DNA for the CDR3 is TGTGCCAGCAGGGTGGTTGGGGTATCTAATCAGCCCCAGCATTTT. It translates to CASRVVGVSNQPQHF.